This T cell receptor beta chain was observed in a study of cytomegalovirus exposure and HLA in healthy donors. Primers included in the PCR were 60 Vbeta and 13 Jbeta primers. Produced via immunoSEQ multiplex PCR; TCRdb's table is partial and in-frame only. The sample has tens of thousands of clones; around 63% are singletons. The CDR3 totals 12 residues. Germline assignment: CDR1 KGHSH and CDR2 LQKENI. V was pared by 6 bases and J by 5 bases, with 7 bases between. This TCR came from a woman aged 25 to 45 in good health and CMV-seronegative. Sequenced input: PBMCs. The rearrangement links TRBV18 to TRBJ2-2, with D hard to call. In DNA, the CDR3 is TGTGCCAGCTCCGACGGGACCGGGGAGCTGTTTTTT. Protein product: CASSDGTGELFF.